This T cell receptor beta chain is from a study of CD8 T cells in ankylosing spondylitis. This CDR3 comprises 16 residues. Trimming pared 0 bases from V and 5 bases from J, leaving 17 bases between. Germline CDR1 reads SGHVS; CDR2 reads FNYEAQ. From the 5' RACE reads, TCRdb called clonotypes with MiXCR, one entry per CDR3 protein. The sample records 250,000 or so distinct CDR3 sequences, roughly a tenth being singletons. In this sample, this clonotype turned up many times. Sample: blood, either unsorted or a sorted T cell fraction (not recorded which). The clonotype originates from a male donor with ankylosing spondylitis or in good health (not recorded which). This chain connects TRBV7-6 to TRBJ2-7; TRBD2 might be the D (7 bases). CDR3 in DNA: TGTGCCAGCAGCTTAGCAGGGGGAGGGCCGCTGGACGAGCAGTACTTC. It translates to CASSLAGGGPLDEQYF.